This TCR beta chain emerged from a study of blood T cells in healthy people across ages. The study's findings and limits: PBMCs that were unsorted prevented a conclusive naive versus antigen-experienced comparison. TCR beta diversity correlated strongly with naive T cell percentage.

Donation came from healthy Caucasian individuals in Russia who were aged roughly 6 to 95. Donors gave around 10 milliliters of peripheral blood apiece. As for this clonotype: Its antigen is undetermined. Mismatch with germline at one junction end may stem from a read error.

The second PCR ran roughly 7 to 12 cycles with a sample-barcoded 5' primer and J-beta primers. TCRdb reanalysed the 5' RACE reads using MiXCR and keeps one entry per CDR3 protein. This sample carries 540,000 or so distinct CDR3 sequences, 40% to 50% of them seen once, and the ten largest clones take roughly 25%. The length of the CDR3 is 18 residues. Germline assignment: CDR1 MNHEY and CDR2 SVGAGI. V gene TRBV6-5 combines with J gene TRBJ2-1; 7 nucleotides align to TRBD2. The specimen sequenced was blood. The clonotype comes from a man older than 75 in good health. CDR3 amino acids: CASSHARLAPFSYNGQFF. The DNA for the CDR3 is TGTGCCAGCAGTCACGCCCGACTAGCACCGTTCTCCTACAATGGGCAGTTCTTC.